The entry below describes one T cell receptor beta chain. This clone's antigen is unknown. No base quality values were provided; no much bigger clone lies one nucleotide off. Per the germline V gene, MGHDK is the CDR1 and SYGVNS is the CDR2. Inclusive of the bounding cysteine and phenylalanine, the CDR3 is 13 residues long. Kept here is only the CDR3 DNA, which spans 39 bases and is read in frame from base 1. Cut back by 7 bases and 4 bases, the V and J ends lie 11 bases apart. The sample was run on an Illumina NovaSeq 6000. TCRalpha and TCRbeta cDNA libraries were constructed by 5'RACE with constant-segment primers, with sample barcodes and unique molecular identifiers being introduced. Trizol reagent was used to extract RNA from every sample. The libraries were amplified in two PCR steps, and the second step added a second sample barcode and Illumina TruSeq adapters. Sequencing of the libraries was done on an Illumina NovaSeq, producing 2 x 150 bp paired-end reads. The original pipeline was this. With migec v1.2.7, reads were demultiplexed and then collapsed into UMI-guided consensus sequences. Using mixcr v2.1.11, UMI consensuses were aligned to TRA and TRB V and J templates and then assembled into clonotypes. Expanded or contracted clonotypes were those called significant by both edgeR and NoisET, with noise models trained on biological replicates. edgeR calls used a false discovery rate-adjusted p below 0.01 and a log2 fold-change threshold of 1. As an exploratory analysis of dynamics, max-normalized trajectories of the 1000 most abundant clonotypes were examined with PCA combined with hierarchical clustering. Separately sequenced CD4+ and CD8+ repertoires were used to assign the CD4 or CD8 phenotype of responding clones. TCRdb ran its own pipeline on the public reads, namely fastp trimming at Q25 and MiXCR clone calling, and kept in-frame beta chains. Merged by CDR3 protein, the rows form single entries marked with the most common genes and DNA. TCRdb, not the original authors, processed these V and J calls. For this sample there are tens of thousands of distinct CDR3 sequences; more than 10% appear just once. About 27% of the sample rests with the top ten.

PBMCs were isolated by Ficoll-Paque density gradient centrifugation. This record belongs to a study of T-cell memory formation after mild COVID-19 (dated by TCRdb to about 2021). In the study overall: TCR sequence clusters from the two donors were found to be largely donor specific. T-cell clones expanding and contracting after mild COVID-19 in two donors were tracked by longitudinal TCRalpha and TCRbeta repertoire sequencing. Two young, previously healthy adult volunteers, one female and one male, were included in the cohort.

Here is what the overall study found, with its caveats: The detection of some responding clones in pre-infection memory suggests that pre-existing cross-reactive memory T cells joined the SARS-CoV-2 response. Only a couple of mild cases were covered by the study, and larger cohorts that include severe cases with pre-infection samples were considered necessary. Contracting CD4+ clones were located mainly in the CM and EM memory subsets, whereas CD8+ clones were found to be enriched in EMRA. SARS-CoV-2 specificity was not confirmed for the second-wave clones peaking on day 37. From day 15 to 85, contracting clones showed balanced CD4/CD8 phenotypes, whereas a second wave of clones that expanded from day 15 to 37 leaned towards CD4+.

The TCR comes from an adult woman who had mild COVID-19 (a few samples of this study predate the infection). The sample titles of this study are shuffled in the database, so cell type and time point are left out; the donor was told from shared clones. The chain is assembled from TRBV25-1 and TRBJ2-1; too little of a D gene remains to name it. The sample comprised PBMCs or a T cell subset sorted from them (not recorded which). The CDR3 reads CASTEPLYNEQFF. The nucleotide sequence is given as TGTGCCAGCACCGAACCCCTGTACAATGAGCAGTTCTTC. When the CDR3 is completed using the reference TRBV25-1 and TRBJ2-1 genes on either side, the full variable domain is EADIYQTPRYLVIGTGKKITLECSQTMGHDKMYWYQQDPGMELHLIHYSYGVNSTEKGDLSSESTVSRIRTEHFPLTLESARPSHTSQYLCASTEPLYNEQFFGPGTRLTVL.